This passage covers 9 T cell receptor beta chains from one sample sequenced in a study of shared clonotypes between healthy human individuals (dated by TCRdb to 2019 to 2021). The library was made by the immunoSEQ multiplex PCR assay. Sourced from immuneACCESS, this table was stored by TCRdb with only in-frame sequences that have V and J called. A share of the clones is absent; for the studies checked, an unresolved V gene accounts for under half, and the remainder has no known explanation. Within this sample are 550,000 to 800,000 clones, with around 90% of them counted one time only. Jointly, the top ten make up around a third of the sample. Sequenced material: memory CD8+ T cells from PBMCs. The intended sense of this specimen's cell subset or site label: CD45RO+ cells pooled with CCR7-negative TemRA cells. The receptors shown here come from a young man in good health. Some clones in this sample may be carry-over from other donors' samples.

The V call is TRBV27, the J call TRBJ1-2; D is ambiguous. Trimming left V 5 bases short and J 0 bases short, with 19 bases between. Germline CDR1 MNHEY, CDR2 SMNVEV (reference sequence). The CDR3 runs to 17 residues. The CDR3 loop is CASSPRTEFLANYGYTF. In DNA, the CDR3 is TGTGCCAGCAGTCCCCGGACGGAATTTCTAGCTAACTATGGCTACACCTTC.

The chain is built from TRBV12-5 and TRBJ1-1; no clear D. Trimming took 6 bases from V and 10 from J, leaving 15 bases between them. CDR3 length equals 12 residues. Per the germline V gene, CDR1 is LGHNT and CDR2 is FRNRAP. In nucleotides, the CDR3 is TGTGCTAGTGGGGTCCCCGGGATAGGAGCTTTCTTT. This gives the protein CASGVPGIGAFF.

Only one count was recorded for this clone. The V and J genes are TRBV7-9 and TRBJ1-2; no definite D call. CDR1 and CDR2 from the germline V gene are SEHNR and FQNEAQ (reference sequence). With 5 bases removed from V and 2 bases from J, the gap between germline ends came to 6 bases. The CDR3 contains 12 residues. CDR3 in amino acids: CASSPLNYGYTF. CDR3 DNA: TGTGCCAGCAGCCCCCTGAACTATGGCTACACCTTC.

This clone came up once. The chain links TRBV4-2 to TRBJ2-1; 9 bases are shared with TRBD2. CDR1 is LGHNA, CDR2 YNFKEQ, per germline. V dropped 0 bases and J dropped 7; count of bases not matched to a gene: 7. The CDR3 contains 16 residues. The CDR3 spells CASSQDLAGFDNEQFF. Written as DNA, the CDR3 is TGTGCCAGCAGCCAAGATCTAGCGGGATTTGATAATGAGCAGTTCTTC.

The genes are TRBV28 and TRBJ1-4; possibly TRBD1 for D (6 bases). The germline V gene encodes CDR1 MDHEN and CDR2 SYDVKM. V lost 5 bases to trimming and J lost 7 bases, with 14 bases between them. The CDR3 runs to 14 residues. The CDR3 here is CASSDPGGREKLFF. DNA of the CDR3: TGTGCCAGCAGTGACCCCGGGGGCCGTGAAAAACTGTTTTTT.

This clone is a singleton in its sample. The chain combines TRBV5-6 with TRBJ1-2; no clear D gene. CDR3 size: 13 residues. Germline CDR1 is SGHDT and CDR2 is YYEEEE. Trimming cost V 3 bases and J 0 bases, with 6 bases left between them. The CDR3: CASSSVPNYGYTF. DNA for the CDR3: TGTGCCAGCAGCTCTGTCCCTAACTATGGCTACACCTTC.

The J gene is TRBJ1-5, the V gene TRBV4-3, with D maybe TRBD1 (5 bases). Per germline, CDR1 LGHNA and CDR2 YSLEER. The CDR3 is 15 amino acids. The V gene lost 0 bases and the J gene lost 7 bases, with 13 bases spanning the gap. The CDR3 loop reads CASSQDWDVWQPQHF. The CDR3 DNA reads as TGCGCCAGCAGCCAAGACTGGGACGTATGGCAGCCCCAGCATTTT.

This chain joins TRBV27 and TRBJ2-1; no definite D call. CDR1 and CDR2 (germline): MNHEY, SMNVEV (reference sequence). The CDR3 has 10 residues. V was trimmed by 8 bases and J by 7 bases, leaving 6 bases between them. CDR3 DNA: TGTGCCAGCGGCTGGAATGAGCAGTTCTTC. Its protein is CASGWNEQFF.

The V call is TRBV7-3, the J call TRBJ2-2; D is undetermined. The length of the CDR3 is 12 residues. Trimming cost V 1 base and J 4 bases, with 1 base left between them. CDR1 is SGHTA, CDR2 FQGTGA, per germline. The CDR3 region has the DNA TGTGCCAGCAGCTTAAGCACCGGGGAGCTGTTTTTT. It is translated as CASSLSTGELFF.